This T cell receptor beta chain originates from a study of shared clonotypes between healthy human individuals (dated by TCRdb to the early 2020s). Context from the whole study: The cohort comprised two women and a few men aged 18 to 49 years. Per donor, three plates each were used for CD4 naive and CD4 memory, two for CD8 naive, and one for CD8 memory. Blood TCR repertoires of four to six healthy adults were deeply sequenced to estimate repertoire size and the extent of clonotype sharing between individuals. Different laboratories and diverse techniques were used to prepare libraries and sequence TCR repertoires, to increase sequencing depth and limit assay-specific biases. Between about 0.85 and 10 billion PBMCs per donor were obtained by leukapheresis.

CD8 naive samples were CD45RO-negative cells positively selected for CCR7, giving a CD45RA+CCR7+ population that excluded TemRA cells. The donors were healthy, HIV-negative adults who had no recently reported acute infections or vaccinations. All donors were Caucasian adults living in Nashville, Tennessee, USA. After blood collection by leukapheresis, PBMCs were isolated using Ficoll-Histopaque density gradient centrifugation and then cryopreserved in the vapor phase of liquid nitrogen. Analytical flow cytometry was used to check the purity and quantity of every magnetically sorted T cell population. Genomic DNA was isolated from every sorted fraction and measured by UV absorbance on a Nanodrop 2000c. Using the deep immunoSEQ assay, TCR CDR3 regions were amplified from genomic DNA by multiplex PCR. Extracted genomic DNA from each cell subset was distributed evenly across all wells of several immunoSEQ 96-well plates, and each plate was treated as a replicate. Each replicate PCR for sorted subsets received about 200 ng genomic DNA, equal to roughly 29,000 T cell genomes. The purified libraries were quantified using a Qubit 3.0 fluorometer, sized with a Bioanalyzer 2100, and then quantified again using the KAPA Library Quantification kit. Each immunoSEQ 96-well plate was sequenced on its own single-read 150-cycle Illumina NextSeq 550 flow cell. As for the original processing: Because the immunoSEQ output included only junctional sequences and no quality scores, the filtering could not be the same as the filtering used for full-length reads. To assign V/J genes and CDR3, sequences were annotated using PyIR, a Python wrapper for IgBLAST v1.9, with IMGT germline references. Reads with weak V/J assignments (E-value above 1e-6), missing CDR3, stop codons, out-of-frame junctions, or ambiguous translated residues were removed. A V3J clonotype was defined by an identical inferred V gene, J gene, and CDR3 amino acid sequence. The percentage overlap between two repertoires was calculated by dividing the number of shared unique clonotypes by the size of the smaller repertoire. Three approaches were used to assess repertoire richness: RTK rarefaction, the Chao1 estimator, and Recon v2.1 estimates of unobserved clonotypes. Generation probabilities for all TCRbeta clonotypes obtained by the gDNA method from several donors were computed using OLGA. TCRdb mirrors the immuneACCESS table, restricted to in-frame sequences. Some clones are absent from its copies; in checked studies, under half trace to an unresolved V gene, and the reason for the others is unknown. V, J and clone size derive from that table, while D and trimming were established from the DNA sequence. Here the sample has hundreds of thousands of clones; 95% to 98% occur a single time. Approximately 0.33% of the sample goes to the ten largest clones.

With respect to this clone: Its antigen remains unidentified. No clone much larger than this one lies a single base away; base qualities are absent.

General findings and caveats noted by the study authors: Naive subsets generally had larger estimated clonotype richness than memory subsets. Sampling was limited to blood, and TCR repertoires in tissue likely differ from TCR repertoires in blood. Because the study included a small number of donors, the genetic and exposure-history diversity represented was limited. Based on pairwise subsampling, the degree of clonotype sharing among donors was expected to be affected by sequencing depth. Incomplete sequencing was indicated by rarefaction of sorted-subset datasets, despite the large sequencing depth. About 5% of naive CD4, 3.5% of naive CD8, 2.3% of memory CD4, and 0.4% of memory CD8 clonotypes were shared across a few donors. Compared with non-shared clonotypes, the clonotypes found in all four sorted-subset donors had higher generation probabilities.

From the cysteine through the phenylalanine, the CDR3 covers 12 amino acids. This entry keeps only the CDR3 DNA: 36 bases, framed from base 1. Sequences SGDLS (CDR1) and YYNGEE (CDR2) are obtained from the germline V gene. At the junction V is shortened by 2 bases and J by 7 bases, with 7 bases in between. This TCR came from a man younger than 40 in good health. The rearranged chain carries TRBV9 and TRBJ2-1, with the D gene call left open. The specimen sequenced was naive CD8+ T cells sorted from blood. The cell subset or site label, as the study defines it: CD45RA+CCR7+. The encoded CDR3 is CASSVGENEQFF. The nucleotide sequence is given as TGTGCCAGCAGCGTGGGTGAAAATGAGCAGTTCTTC.